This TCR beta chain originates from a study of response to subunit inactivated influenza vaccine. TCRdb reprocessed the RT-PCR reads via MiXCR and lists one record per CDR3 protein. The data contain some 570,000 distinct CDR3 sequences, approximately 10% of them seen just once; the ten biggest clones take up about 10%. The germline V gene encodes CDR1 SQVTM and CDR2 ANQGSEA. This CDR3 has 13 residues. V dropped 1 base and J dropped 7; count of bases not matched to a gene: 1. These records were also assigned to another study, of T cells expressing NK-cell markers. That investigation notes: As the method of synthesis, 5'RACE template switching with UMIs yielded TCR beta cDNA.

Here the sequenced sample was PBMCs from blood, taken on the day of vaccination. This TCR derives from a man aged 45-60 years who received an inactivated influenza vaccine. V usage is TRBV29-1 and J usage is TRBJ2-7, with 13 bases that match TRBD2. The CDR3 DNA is TGCAGCGTTGAAGGACTAGCGGGAGGTGAGCAGTACTTC. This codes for CSVEGLAGGEQYF.